Presented here are 20 T cell receptor beta chains from one specimen sequenced in a study of T cell responses to AZD1222 COVID-19 vaccine (dated by TCRdb to the early 2020s). The time point label for this specimen denotes: baseline before first vaccination. Library prep was done by the immunoSEQ multiplex PCR assay. The table was pulled from immuneACCESS by TCRdb, which kept in-frame rearrangements only. Such tables lose some clones; where checked, under half of the loss comes from unresolved V genes, and the rest has no known cause. The sample yields some 180,000 clones; around 89% were counted once. 5% to 7% of the sample is taken by the ten largest. Sequencing used peripheral blood, obtained on day 0 of AZD1222 vaccination. These receptors were taken from an adult in good health.

The J gene is TRBJ1-1, the V gene TRBV9, with 9 bases fitting TRBD1. CDR3 length: 13 residues. Trimming at V came to 2 bases and at J to 6 bases, leaving 2 bases not matched to a gene. CDR1 and CDR2 from the germline V gene are SGDLS and YYNGEE. The CDR3 here is CASSVGQGAEAFF. The CDR3 bases are TGTGCCAGCAGCGTGGGACAGGGCGCTGAAGCTTTCTTT.

The V gene is TRBV7-2, the J gene TRBJ2-3, with D possibly matching TRBD2 (6 bases). The CDR3 has 15 residues. Germline V CDR1 and CDR2: SGHTA, FQGNSA. V was shortened by 0 bases and J by 6 bases, with 13 bases between the two germline ends. CDR3 sequence (DNA): TGTGCCAGCAGCTTAGCAGGACCCCGGGAGGATACGCAGTATTTT. This encodes CASSLAGPREDTQYF. Full variable domain (outside the CDR3, taken from reference TRBV7-2 and TRBJ2-3): GAGVSQSPSNKVTEKGKDVELRCDPISGHTALYWYRQSLGQGLEFLIYFQGNSAPDKSGLPSDRFSAERTGGSVSTLTIQRTQQEDSAVYLCASSLAGPREDTQYFGPGTRLTVL.

The table lists this clone with a count of one. The chain couples TRBV3-1 (or the pseudogene TRBV3-2) to TRBJ1-6; D remains unclear. The CDR3 loop spans 16 amino acids. The V end lost 0 bases, the J end lost 6 bases, and 12 bases lay between the germline ends. The germline CDR1 and CDR2 sequences are LGHDT and YNNKEL (reference sequence). CDR3 protein: CASSQEWRRSNSPLHF. The CDR3, as DNA: TGTGCCAGCAGCCAAGAGTGGAGGAGGTCTAATTCACCCCTCCACTTT.

The rearrangement joins TRBV18 to TRBJ1-4; possible D gene TRBD1, 5 bases. Trimming left V 5 bases short and J 7 bases short, with 20 bases between. The germline gives CDR1 KGHSH, CDR2 LQKENI. This CDR3 region has 16 residues. In DNA form, the CDR3 reads TGTGCCAGCTCATCCCCGGACTCAAGGGGAGGTGAAAAACTGTTTTTT. It yields the protein CASSSPDSRGGEKLFF.

This chain uses TRBV24-1 with TRBJ2-3; TRBD2 matches 7 bases. Looked up from germline, CDR1 is KGHDR and CDR2 is SFDVKD. The V gene end was trimmed by 0 bases and the J gene end by 1 base; junction bases not matched to a gene: 9. The CDR3 runs 18 residues. As DNA, the CDR3 is TGTGCCACCAGTGATTTGCCGAGCGGGATACGGGGCACAGATACGCAGTATTTT. This sequence encodes CATSDLPSGIRGTDTQYF.

The CDR3 DNA sequence: TGTGCCAGCCGTTGCCGGGACAGAGAAAAAAAGAACACTGAAGCTTTCTTT. Its translation is CASRCRDREKKNTEAFF. V and J are TRBV21-1 and TRBJ1-1; TRBD1 is taken as the D call from the table, unchecked against the DNA. TRBV21-1 is a documented pseudogene. This CDR3 contains 17 residues.

The chain links TRBV7-9 to TRBJ1-4; D might be TRBD1 (6 bases). V lost 3 bases to trimming and J lost 5 bases, with 13 bases between them. Germline V CDR1 and CDR2: SEHNR, FQNEAQ (reference sequence). This CDR3 has 15 residues. The CDR3 DNA reads as TGTGCCAGCAGCTTGGATACAGGGTACAATGAAAAACTGTTTTTT. Protein sequence: CASSLDTGYNEKLFF.

The V and J genes are TRBV19 and TRBJ1-2; 7 bases map to TRBD1. V was pared by 6 bases and J by 5 bases, with 9 bases of the junction left unmatched. The V gene's germline CDR1 is LNHDA and CDR2 SQIVND (reference sequence). This CDR3 is built from 14 residues. CDR3 nucleotide sequence: TGTGCCAGTAGGCCGACAGGGTTTAATTATGGCTACACCTTC. This gives the protein CASRPTGFNYGYTF.

The gene calls are TRBV11-2 and TRBJ2-5; no firm D call. This CDR3 has 14 residues. Germline V gene data show CDR1 as SGHAT and CDR2 as FQNNGV. The V end lost 1 base, the J end lost 4 bases, and 10 bases lay between the germline ends. The CDR3 DNA sequence: TGTGCCAGCAGCTTAGCCATCCAACGAGAGACCCAGTACTTC. It translates to CASSLAIQRETQYF.

The chain employs TRBV5-1 and TRBJ1-6; D gene uncertain. The germline V and J ends were trimmed by 2 bases and 5 bases, with 8 bases remaining between them. From germline, CDR1 is SGHRS and CDR2 YFSETQ. CDR3 length: 14 amino acids. The CDR3 bases are TGCGCCAGCAGCTTACACCAAAATAATTCACCCCTCCACTTT. Translated: CASSLHQNNSPLHF.

The chain links TRBV10-3 to TRBJ1-2; D is unclear. CDR3 size: 12 residues. V lost 7 bases to trimming and J lost 4 bases, with 10 bases between them. Looked up from germline, CDR1 is ENHRY and CDR2 is SYGVKD. The CDR3 region is CAITDGIYGYTF. In DNA form, the CDR3 reads TGTGCCATCACCGACGGAATCTATGGCTACACCTTC.

V usage is TRBV11-3 and J usage is TRBJ2-7; 7 nucleotides match TRBD1. The germline V gene has CDR1 SGHNT and CDR2 YENEEA. The CDR3 loop spans 18 amino acids. J lost 0 bases, V lost 2 bases, and 13 bases had no gene match. The chain's CDR3 is CASSLSSEGAHSSYEQYF. In nucleotides, the CDR3 is TGTGCCAGCAGCTTAAGTTCAGAGGGGGCCCATAGCTCCTACGAGCAGTACTTC.

In this sample, this clone turned up once. The chain couples TRBV12-2 to TRBJ1-5; the D call in the table, TRBD1, was not verified against the DNA. TRBV12-2 has pseudogene status. The CDR3 contains 13 residues. The CDR3 DNA sequence: TGTGCAAGTCGCGGAAGGACAGATCAGCCCCAGCATTTT. Protein sequence: CASRGRTDQPQHF.

The V call is TRBV5-4, the J call TRBJ2-2, with 13 positions matching TRBD2. The germline V gene encodes CDR1 SGHNT and CDR2 YYREEE (reference sequence). This CDR3 spans 16 amino acids. The V and J ends lost 3 bases and 8 bases, in that order; junction bases with no gene match: 7. CDR3 coding DNA: TGTGCCAGCAGCTCCCCGACTAGCGGGAGGAAGGGGGAGCTGTTTTTT. Translating it yields CASSSPTSGRKGELFF.

This rearrangement joins TRBV11-3 to TRBJ2-2; D possibly matches TRBD1 or TRBD2 (5 bases each). This CDR3 is 15 amino acids long. Trimming stripped 4 bases from V and 2 bases from J, with 11 bases between. Germline V gene data show CDR1 as SGHNT and CDR2 as YENEEA. The CDR3 is CASSSGTANTGELFF. The DNA of the CDR3 is TGTGCCAGCAGCTCCGGGACGGCAAACACCGGGGAGCTGTTTTTT.

The chain carries TRBV6-5 and TRBJ2-7; TRBD2 matches 10 bases. Germline assignment: CDR1 MNHEY and CDR2 SVGAGI. The CDR3 is 14 residues long. With 5 bases clipped from V and 3 bases from J, the junction kept 4 bases outside the gene matches. CDR3 region: CASSSLAGDYEQYF. In DNA form, the CDR3 reads TGTGCCAGCAGTAGCCTAGCGGGAGACTACGAGCAGTACTTC.

This clone was detected only a few times. J is TRBJ1-2 and V is TRBV28; 9 bases align to TRBD1. The J segment lost 4 bases and the V segment lost 5 bases, leaving 14 bases of the junction unmatched. Germline lookup yields CDR1 MDHEN and CDR2 SYDVKM. CDR3 length: 17 amino acids. The CDR3 sequence is CASSTSDRGVLVYGYTF. The CDR3 DNA reads TGTGCCAGCAGTACCTCGGACAGGGGAGTTCTGGTCTATGGCTACACCTTC.

The genes are TRBV19 and TRBJ1-3, with no clear D. With 3 bases removed from V and 0 bases from J, the gap between germline ends came to 15 bases. This CDR3 is 17 amino acids long. The germline gives CDR1 LNHDA, CDR2 SQIVND (reference sequence). This chain's CDR3 is CASSITGSIDSGNTIYF. The CDR3 DNA follows: TGTGCCAGTAGTATTACTGGCAGTATCGACTCTGGAAACACCATATATTTT. Complete variable domain (other parts from reference TRBV19 and TRBJ1-3): DGGITQSPKYLFRKEGQNVTLSCEQNLNHDAMYWYRQDPGQGLRLIYYSQIVNDFQKGDIAEGYSVSREKKESFPLTVTSAQKNPTAFYLCASSITGSIDSGNTIYFGEGSWLTVV.

The chain employs TRBV6-5 and TRBJ1-2; perhaps TRBD1 as D (6 bases). Between the trimmed V and J ends, which lost 3 bases and 7 bases, there was a span of 21 bases. The V gene's germline CDR1 is MNHEY and CDR2 SVGAGI. This CDR3 has 16 amino acids. CDR3 sequence (DNA): TGTGCCAGCAGTTATGGCGCCGGGACAAGGAAGGGTGGCTACACCTTC. It codes for CASSYGAGTRKGGYTF.

In this sample, this clone turned up once. This sequence joins TRBV24-1 and TRBJ2-2; possible D gene TRBD2, 7 bases. The CDR3 loop spans 18 amino acids. Per the germline V gene, CDR1 is KGHDR and CDR2 is SFDVKD. The V end lost 3 bases, the J end lost 4 bases, and 20 bases lay between the germline ends. The CDR3 DNA is TGTGCCACCAGTGATCCACCCCGGCGGGGGCGGGGCACCGGGGAGCTGTTTTTT. As protein: CATSDPPRRGRGTGELFF.